This T cell receptor beta chain was captured in a study of cytomegalovirus exposure and HLA in healthy donors. This CDR3 spans 15 amino acids. V shed 6 bases and J 4 bases; nucleotides not matched to a gene: 12. Germline V gene data show CDR1 as WNHNN and CDR2 as SYGVQD (reference sequence). The table lists this clone with a few counts. Its antigen is unidentified. TCRdb's table, derived via immunoSEQ multiplex PCR, lists solely in-frame clones and lacks some. The sample holds over 80,000 clones, around 84% seen once. The approximately 120-subject validation cohort, separate from the roughly 670-subject first cohort, included the donors. The study, taken as a whole, reports: Reported results showed that the classifier diagnosed cytomegalovirus status with high specificity and sensitivity. Most sequenced TCRs were rare (though some public TCRs occurred in many donors). Cytomegalovirus association was listed for 150 or so TCR beta chains.

What was sequenced was PBMCs. The gene calls are TRBV10-1 and TRBJ2-7; 7 bases map to TRBD1. The receptor was derived from a man younger than 35 in good health and CMV-seropositive. CDR3 amino acids: CASSPGEGASYEQYF. For the CDR3, the DNA is TGCGCCAGCAGCCCAGGTGAGGGGGCGTCTTACGAGCAGTACTTC.